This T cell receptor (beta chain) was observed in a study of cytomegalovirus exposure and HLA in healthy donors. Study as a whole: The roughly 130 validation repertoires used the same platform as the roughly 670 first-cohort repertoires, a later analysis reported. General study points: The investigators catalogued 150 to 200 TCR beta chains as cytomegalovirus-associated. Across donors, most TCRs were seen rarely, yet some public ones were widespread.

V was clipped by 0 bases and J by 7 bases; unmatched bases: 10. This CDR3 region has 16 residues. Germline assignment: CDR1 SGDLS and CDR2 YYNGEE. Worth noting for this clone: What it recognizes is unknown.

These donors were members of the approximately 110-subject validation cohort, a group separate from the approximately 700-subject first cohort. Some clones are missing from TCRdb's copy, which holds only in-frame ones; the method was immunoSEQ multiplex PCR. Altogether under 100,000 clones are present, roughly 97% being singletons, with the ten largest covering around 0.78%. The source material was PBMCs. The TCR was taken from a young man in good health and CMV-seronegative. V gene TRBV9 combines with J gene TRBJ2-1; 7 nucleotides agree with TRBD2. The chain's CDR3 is CASSVGGGSQKNEQFF. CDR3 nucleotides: TGTGCCAGCAGCGTAGGGGGCGGGAGTCAAAAGAATGAGCAGTTCTTC.